These 22 T cell receptor beta chains share one sample of origin, sequenced in a study of blood T cell repertoires in COVID-19 (dated by TCRdb to 2018 to 2020). Libraries came from the immunoSEQ multiplex PCR assay. TCRdb's version of the immuneACCESS table is confined to in-frame rearrangements and falls short of the full clone set. An unresolved V gene accounts for under half of the shortfall where checked; the remainder is of unknown origin. This sample lists 200,000 or so clones; 80% to 85% were detected once. The top ten clonotypes cover about 2.1% of the sample. The sample comprised peripheral blood. These receptors originate from a woman aged 55-70 years with acute or convalescent COVID-19.

This chain connects TRBV7-3 to TRBJ2-3; no clear D gene. Trimming took off 3 bases at V and 2 bases at J, with 12 bases between the two ends. The CDR3 has 15 residues. Germline V gene data show CDR1 as SGHTA and CDR2 as FQGTGA. DNA for the CDR3: TGTGCCAGCAGCTTGTCCCCACGCTACACAGATACGCAGTATTTT. Translated: CASSLSPRYTDTQYF.

The chain is built from TRBV14 and TRBJ2-2; D unclear. The CDR3 is 12 residues long. In germline, CDR1 is SGHDN, CDR2 FVKESK. The ends were cut back, 4 bases at V and 3 bases at J, with 3 bases in the middle. The DNA of the CDR3 is TGTGCCAGCAGCCCGGACACCGGGGAGCTGTTTTTT. This codes for CASSPDTGELFF.

The chain has TRBV30 and TRBJ2-7; D might be TRBD2 (6 bases). Between the trimmed V and J ends, which lost 3 bases and 0 bases, there was a span of 12 bases. There are 14 residues in the CDR3. Germline V CDR1 and CDR2: GTSNPN, SVGIG (reference sequence). CDR3 region: CAWSLAPSSYEQYF. CDR3 in DNA: TGTGCCTGGAGCCTAGCGCCGAGCTCCTACGAGCAGTACTTC.

V is TRBV3-1 (or the pseudogene TRBV3-2) and J is TRBJ1-1, with 7 nucleotides matching TRBD1. This CDR3 is built from 13 residues. The V segment lost 2 bases and the J segment 8 bases; nucleotides outside the gene matches: 5. Per germline, CDR1 LGHDT and CDR2 YNNKEL (reference sequence). CDR3 residues: CASSQWDRLEAFF. The CDR3 DNA is TGTGCCAGCAGCCAATGGGACAGACTAGAAGCTTTCTTT.

The chain carries TRBV6-4 and TRBJ1-5; D gene unclear. Trimming took off 7 bases at V and 0 bases at J, with 19 bases between the two ends. Germline loops: CDR1 MRHNA, CDR2 SNTAGT. This CDR3 contains 17 residues. CDR3 nucleotides: TGTGCCAGCATGTCCCCTTCAGATAAGTTTAGCAATCAGCCCCAGCATTTT. Translated: CASMSPSDKFSNQPQHF.

The rearrangement joins TRBV30 to TRBJ2-2, with 8 bases matching TRBD1. The CDR3 is 13 residues long. Germline CDR1 and CDR2: GTSNPN and SVGIG (reference sequence). Trimming removed 5 bases from V and 1 base from J; junction bases left unmatched: 0. This CDR3 reads CAWGQGNTGELFF. The CDR3 region has the DNA TGTGCCTGGGGACAGGGGAACACCGGGGAGCTGTTTTTT.

V is TRBV27 and J is TRBJ2-1, with a weak D call TRBD1 (5 bases). This CDR3 is built from 13 residues. Germline values: CDR1 MNHEY, CDR2 SMNVEV (reference sequence). Trimming took 5 bases from V and 7 from J, leaving 12 bases between them. In DNA form, the CDR3 reads TGTGCCAGCAGTCTGGACACGGCGAATGAGCAGTTCTTC. Translated: CASSLDTANEQFF.

The rearrangement links TRBV7-2 to TRBJ1-1; D is unresolved. The germline CDR1 and CDR2 sequences are SGHTA and FQGNSA. This CDR3 contains 13 residues. Trimming took 3 bases from V and 2 from J, leaving 7 bases between them. The CDR3 here is CASSFTVNTEAFF. The CDR3 nucleotides are TGTGCCAGCAGCTTTACAGTCAACACTGAAGCTTTCTTT.

This chain joins TRBV4-2 and TRBJ1-2; D possibly corresponds to TRBD1 (5 bases). Trimming cost V 3 bases and J 2 bases, with 7 bases left between them. Germline CDR1 LGHNA, CDR2 YNFKEQ. The CDR3 loop spans 13 amino acids. The CDR3, as DNA: TGTGCCAGCAGCCAGACAGAAAACTATGGCTACACCTTC. Protein product: CASSQTENYGYTF.

The genes are TRBV28 and TRBJ1-2, with D unclear. The germline V gene has CDR1 MDHEN and CDR2 SYDVKM. This CDR3 has 12 residues. V lost 5 bases and J lost 8, with 12 bases in between. CDR3 sequence reads: CASSQDYTGYTF. CDR3 in DNA: TGTGCCAGCAGTCAAGACTATACGGGCTACACCTTC.

Comments on this clone: The sample contains more than one DNA sequence encoding this CDR3. The chain is built from TRBV5-1 and TRBJ1-4; a possible D gene is TRBD1 (5 bases). CDR1 and CDR2 (germline): SGHRS, YFSETQ. V lost 0 bases and J 4 bases, leaving 7 bases between the germline ends. This CDR3 comprises 14 residues. DNA for the CDR3: TGCGCCAGCAGCTTGGCAGGGTTTAATGAAAAACTGTTTTTT. Encoded protein: CASSLAGFNEKLFF.

The chain couples TRBV9 to TRBJ2-7; possibly TRBD1 for D (5 bases). Germline values: CDR1 SGDLS, CDR2 YYNGEE. The CDR3 spans 15 residues. The V and J ends lost 3 bases and 1 base respectively, with 14 bases between them. The CDR3 sequence is CASSESPGFSYEQYF. CDR3 DNA: TGTGCCAGCAGCGAATCCCCAGGGTTTTCCTACGAGCAGTACTTC.

The chain couples TRBV21-1 to TRBJ1-2; the D segment call TRBD1 is taken from the table without a DNA check. TRBV21-1 is classified as a pseudogene. The CDR3 totals 14 residues. The CDR3 loop reads CASSKSRDSYGYTF. For the CDR3, the DNA is TGTGCCAGCAGCAAATCCCGGGACAGCTATGGCTACACCTTC.

This chain connects TRBV6-5 to TRBJ1-1; D is possibly TRBD1 (6 bases). Trimming shortened V by 7 bases and J by 5 bases, and 14 bases separated the two germline ends. This CDR3 is built from 13 residues. Germline V gene sequence: CDR1 MNHEY, CDR2 SVGAGI. The CDR3 DNA reads as TGTGCCAGCACTCAACAGGGTTTAACTGAAGCTTTCTTT. It codes for CASTQQGLTEAFF.

This rearrangement joins TRBV9 to TRBJ1-2, with 10 bases identical to TRBD1. The CDR3 runs 17 residues. V shed 2 bases and J 5 bases; nucleotides not matched to a gene: 12. Germline CDR1 is SGDLS and CDR2 is YYNGEE. The CDR3: CASSVEVVGQGVYGYTF. In DNA, the CDR3 is TGTGCCAGCAGCGTTGAAGTTGTAGGACAGGGGGTTTATGGCTACACCTTC.

V gene TRBV30 combines with J gene TRBJ1-5; D is uncertain. Trimming stripped 0 bases from V and 4 bases from J, with 7 bases between. CDR1 and CDR2 from the germline V gene are GTSNPN and SVGIG (reference sequence). This CDR3 region has 13 residues. The DNA for the CDR3 is TGTGCCTGGAGTGTAGAGATTAATCAGCCCCAGCATTTT. Translation gives CAWSVEINQPQHF.

The chain joins TRBV7-9 to TRBJ2-3; D gene uncertain. Trimming left V 5 bases short and J 4 bases short, with 10 bases between. Germline values: CDR1 SEHNR, CDR2 FQNEAQ (reference sequence). The CDR3 covers 13 residues. CDR3 DNA sequence: TGTGCCAGCAGCCGTAGATCCCCAGATACGCAGTATTTT. This encodes CASSRRSPDTQYF.

V and J are TRBV19 and TRBJ1-2; D gene ambiguous. Germline CDR1 LNHDA, CDR2 SQIVND (reference sequence). The CDR3 contains 14 residues. The germline V and J ends were trimmed by 7 bases and 3 bases, with 15 bases remaining between them. The chain's CDR3 is CASKRTYGDYGYTF. Here the CDR3 DNA reads TGTGCCAGTAAGCGGACGTACGGGGACTATGGCTACACCTTC.

This clone was seen ten or more times. The V gene is TRBV19, the J gene TRBJ1-2, with D perhaps matching TRBD1 (6 bases). Germline V gives CDR1 LNHDA, CDR2 SQIVND (reference sequence). V dropped 5 bases and J dropped 8 bases, with 18 bases sitting between them. The CDR3 is 14 amino acids. The CDR3 loop reads CASSQGRERGGYTF. The CDR3 nucleotides read TGTGCCAGTAGTCAGGGGCGTGAAAGGGGCGGCTACACCTTC.

As DNA, the CDR3 is TGTGCCAGTAGTCCCGGGACAGGATATAGCAATCAGCCCCAGCATTTT. This codes for CASSPGTGYSNQPQHF. This chain links TRBV19 with TRBJ1-5; TRBD1 matches 8 bases. The CDR3 runs to 16 residues. The V segment lost 5 bases and the J segment 0 bases; nucleotides outside the gene matches: 6. CDR1 is LNHDA, CDR2 SQIVND, per germline (reference sequence).

This chain joins TRBV11-1 and TRBJ1-1, with D possibly being TRBD1 (5 bases). The CDR3 loop spans 15 amino acids. The V and J ends lost 5 bases and 1 base respectively, with 14 bases between them. CDR1 and CDR2 from the germline V gene are SGHAT and FQDESV (reference sequence). CDR3 in DNA: TGTGCCAGCAGCCAGACAGAAAAAAAGAACACTGAAGCTTTCTTT. Translation: CASSQTEKKNTEAFF.

V usage is TRBV30 and J usage is TRBJ2-7, with 8 bases aligning to TRBD1. Germline CDR1 is GTSNPN and CDR2 is SVGIG (reference sequence). Losses at the gene ends were 4 bases for V and 5 bases for J; bases not matched to a gene: 10. The CDR3 runs 14 residues. The CDR3 sequence: CAWTYRDRSHEQYF. The CDR3 DNA reads as TGTGCCTGGACCTACCGGGACAGGAGCCACGAGCAGTACTTC.